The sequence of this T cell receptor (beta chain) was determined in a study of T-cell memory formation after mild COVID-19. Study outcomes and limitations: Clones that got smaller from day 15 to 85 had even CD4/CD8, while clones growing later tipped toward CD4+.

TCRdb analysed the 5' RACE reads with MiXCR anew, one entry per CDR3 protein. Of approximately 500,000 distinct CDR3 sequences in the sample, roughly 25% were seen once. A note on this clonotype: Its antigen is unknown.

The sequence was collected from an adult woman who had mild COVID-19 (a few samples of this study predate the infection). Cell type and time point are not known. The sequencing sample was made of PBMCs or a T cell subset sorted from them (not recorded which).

CDR3 loop: CATSAIPPRDGELYEQYF. The CDR3 nucleotides are TGTGCCACCAGTGCCATACCTCCCCGGGACGGAGAACTCTACGAGCAGTACTTC. The rearrangement links TRBV24-1 to TRBJ2-7; TRBD1 or TRBD2 may be the D gene (5 bases each). V was trimmed by 5 bases and J by 3 bases, leaving 25 bases between them. This CDR3 comprises 18 residues. Per germline, CDR1 KGHDR and CDR2 SFDVKD.